This T cell receptor (beta chain) derives from a study of beta chain features in type 1 diabetes. General study results and limits: Patients with Type 1 diabetes showed moderately but significantly shorter TCRB CDR3s in all four CD4+ subsets. Type 1 diabetes patients had fewer VDJ junction insertions and more deletions. Whatever favoring of shorter templates PCR might show would apply equally to patients and controls.

From germline, CDR1 is SGHVS and CDR2 FQNEAQ. Losses at the gene ends were 1 base for V and 6 bases for J; bases not matched to a gene: 4. The CDR3 has 14 amino acids. Every isolated RNA sample was fully reverse transcribed, so sequencing captured expressed TCRB transcripts. Using immunoSEQ multiplex PCR, the repertoire was profiled, and TCRdb retains in-frame clones only, with some absent. The table has 310,000 or so clones, 9.5% to 11% seen once. A single count supports this clone. The target antigen is unknown. The TCR originated in a woman aged 30 to 39 in good health. Sequenced input: naive CD4+ T cells from blood. The V call is TRBV7-8, the J call TRBJ2-7; TRBD2 matches 9 bases. The CDR3 region is CASSLGREGREQYF. CDR3 in DNA: TGTGCCAGCAGCTTAGGGCGGGAGGGCCGCGAGCAGTACTTC.